The present entry profiles one TCR beta chain with its context. Germline V CDR1 and CDR2: SEHNR, FQNEAQ (reference sequence). The CDR3 spans 17 residues. With 2 bases removed from V and 1 base from J, the gap between germline ends came to 14 bases. Assay: immunoSEQ multiplex PCR; the TCRdb copy retains only in-frame clones and omits some. The data hold 50,000 to 75,000 clones, with about nine tenths observed a single time. This sample is drawn from a study of T cell changes during pregnancy in multiple sclerosis. J is TRBJ2-2 and V is TRBV7-9; D ambiguous. This clonotype was sampled from a female donor in good health, enrolled as a control in a pregnancy study. The specimen comprised peripheral blood, sampled after pregnancy. CDR3 protein: CASSLPRLSLNTGELFF. CDR3 bases: TGTGCCAGCAGCTTACCTCGACTCAGCCTGAACACCGGGGAGCTGTTTTTT. The whole variable domain, remainder taken from reference TRBV7-9 and TRBJ2-2, is DTGVSQNPRHKITKRGQNVTFRCDPISEHNRLYWYRQTLGQGPEFLTYFQNEAQLEKSRLLSDRFSAERPKGSFSTLEIQRTEQGDSAMYLCASSLPRLSLNTGELFFGEGSRLTVL.